The present T cell receptor beta chain was sequenced within a study of blood T cells in healthy people across ages (dated by TCRdb to between 2014 and 2016). Regarding the study in general: In model experiments, template switching captured roughly one uniquely barcoded TCR beta cDNA molecule for every two T cells. For two donors (one aged 18 to 30 and one aged 80 or older), the study analyzed two additional independent replicas of 1 million unique cDNA reads from the same blood draw. Four age groups were formed from the donors: young (average approximately 15 years), middle-aged (approximately 41), aged (62) and long-lived (around 80). To track age-related changes in TCR beta repertoire diversity, the study relied on deep sequencing normalized with unique cDNA molecular identifiers. To avoid experimental bias, donors of different ages were randomly spread across the sequencing lanes.

The donors were 40 or so Caucasian individuals from Russia, aged roughly 6 to 100 years, who were systemically healthy. Ten milliliters of peripheral blood were drawn from each donor into EDTA-treated Vacutainer tubes. Ficoll-Paque density-gradient centrifugation was used to isolate PBMCs, with at least 7 million obtained per sample. Total RNA was extracted from PBMCs with Trizol reagent, with at least 6 micrograms obtained per sample. For every donor, flow cytometry on a PBMC aliquot measured the percentage of naive CD45RAhigh/CD27high T cells. The full study reports these points: As age increased, observed TCR beta diversity per million T cells dropped in a roughly linear way, and a significant reduction was already evident by age around 41. Compared with the aged group, the long-lived group had more naive CD4+ T cells, fewer expanded clones and increased TCR diversity, a pattern suggesting age selection. Total diversity estimates from one million sequenced T cells were considered lower bounds and underestimates. Because the CMV infection status of the donors was unknown, age-related changes in expanded clonotypes may potentially have been confounded. Because profiling used bulk unsorted PBMCs, naive and antigen-experienced compartments could not be compared conclusively. The percentage of naive T cells measured by flow cytometry correlated strongly with observed TCR beta diversity.

About this clonotype itself: Its cognate antigen has yet to be identified. This sequence is one base from a far larger clone and is likely a read error.

Library generation was performed with 5' RACE. Sequencing relied on an Illumina HiSeq 2500. A second 7 to 11 cycle PCR used a sample-barcoded 5' primer and a J-beta primer mix. Each TCR beta cDNA molecule received a unique molecular identifier from a template-switch 5' adaptor carrying 12 random nucleotides. Each sample yielded at least 2.5 million CDR3-containing paired-end reads. First-strand cDNA synthesis was performed from all RNA using the Mint cDNA synthesis kit, with priming by a TRBC-specific oligonucleotide. After uracil-DNA glycosylase treatment, a first 18-cycle PCR used universal primers M1SS and BC2_uni_R on all cDNA. Turning to the authors' computational methods: For normalization, 1 million high-quality reads, each with a distinct molecular identifier, were randomly selected from each sample. Instead of being binned into consensus sequences, reads with shared molecular identifiers were discarded. MiTCR, with a Q25 quality threshold and the strictest error-elimination algorithm, was used for CDR3 identification, clonotype clustering and error correction. A nonparametric unseen species model with Euler transformation was used to estimate a lower bound on total TCR beta diversity. TCRdb applied fastp at Q25 and MiXCR to the public reads, then kept only in-frame beta chains. Entries are consolidated by CDR3 protein sequence, retaining the most common genes and DNA. TCRdb's processing, not the authors', yielded these V and J calls. A total of 800,000 to 950,000 distinct CDR3 sequences appear in this sample, 35% to 40% of them only once. Of the sample, 10% to 15% falls within the top ten clones.

Counted from cysteine to phenylalanine, this CDR3 has 13 amino acids. Only the CDR3 DNA is retained, 39 bases long and in frame from the first base. The germline V end is reduced by 5 bases and the J end by 2 bases; junction bases left unmatched: 2. This sequence originates from a man aged 18-30 years in good health. This chain joins TRBV12-3 or TRBV12-4 to TRBJ1-2; 7 central nucleotides agree with TRBD1. Sequencing was performed on blood. CDR3 sequence: CASSKQGNYGYTF. At the DNA level, the sequence is TGTGCCAGCAGTAAACAGGGGAACTATGGCTACACCTTC.